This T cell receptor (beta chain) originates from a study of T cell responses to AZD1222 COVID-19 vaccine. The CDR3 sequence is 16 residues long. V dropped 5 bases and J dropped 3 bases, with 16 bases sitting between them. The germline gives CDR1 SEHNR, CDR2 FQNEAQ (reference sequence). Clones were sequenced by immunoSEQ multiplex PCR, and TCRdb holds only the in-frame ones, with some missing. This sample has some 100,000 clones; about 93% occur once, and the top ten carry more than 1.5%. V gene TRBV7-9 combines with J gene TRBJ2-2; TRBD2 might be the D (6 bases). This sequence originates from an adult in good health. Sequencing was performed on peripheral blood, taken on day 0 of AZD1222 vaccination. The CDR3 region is CASSPRGSGDTGELFF. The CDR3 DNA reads TGTGCCAGCAGCCCAAGGGGTAGCGGAGACACCGGGGAGCTGTTTTTT.